This section outlines one T cell receptor (beta chain) sequence together with its context. Antigen specificity is unknown. Memory T cells were CD45RO+, naive were CD45RA+, sorted by FACS. The V gene lost 0 bases and the J gene lost 7 bases, with 7 bases spanning the gap. Germline V lookup: CDR1 SGHDN, CDR2 FVKESK. This CDR3 spans 13 amino acids. This entry belongs to a study of regulatory dendritic cells for organ transplantation. Study-level findings and limits: Resting memory CD8+ T cells held the most alloreactive clonotypes. Regulatory dendritic cells appeared to expand memory CD8+ clones less than mature ones. Naive CD4+ and CD8+ repertoires were highly diverse; memory CD8+ was most oligoclonal.

Repertoires were generated with immunoSEQ multiplex PCR, while TCRdb's copy carries only in-frame clones and drops some. The sample lists some 12,000 clones; roughly 70% were seen once. The TCR sequence derives from a human donor in good health. The chain combines TRBV14 with TRBJ1-5; no firm D call. The sequenced sample was memory CD8+ T cells from blood. The subset denotes: CD45RO+ memory T cells. The CDR3 DNA follows: TGTGCCAGCAGCCAAGATGTGGGCCAGCCCCAGCATTTT. Amino acid sequence: CASSQDVGQPQHF.